A selection of T cell receptor beta chains follows, all from one sample in a study of blood T cells in healthy people across ages. TCRdb itself ran the 5' RACE reads through MiXCR, one entry per CDR3 protein. The table includes about 670,000 distinct CDR3 sequences, more than 45% detected once. Sequenced: blood. Receptor source: a woman aged 80 or older in good health. CDR3s include the opening cysteine and the closing phenylalanine or tryptophan. D genes are given only for firm matches. Clone size is not always given. Where it is, it says once, few, many or a class for expanded clones.

V	size	D	J	DNA	CDR3
TRBV7-8	.	.	TRBJ2-5	TGTGCCAGCAGCCTCAGACTGTTAGAGACCCAGTACTTC	CASSLRLLETQYF
TRBV7-9	many	.	TRBJ2-7	TGTGCCAGCACCGGTGGCAGAGCCTACGAGCAGTACTTC	CASTGGRAYEQYF
TRBV6-1	.	.	TRBJ2-3	TGTGCCAGCAGGTCTTACCGACGGGCCTTAGATACAGATACGCAGTATTTT	CASRSYRRALDTDTQYF
TRBV28	.	TRBD2	TRBJ2-5	TGTGCCAGCAGCACTCTCGGGACTAGAGTTGCGTACTTC	CASSTLGTRVAYF
TRBV11-3	.	.	TRBJ1-5	TGTGCCAGCAGCCAGAAAGGGGGACCAGACAATCAGCCCCAGCATTTT	CASSQKGGPDNQPQHF
TRBV7-3	.	.	TRBJ2-7	TGTGCCAGCAGCTTAACCGGGACACCACTCGACGAGCAGTACTTC	CASSLTGTPLDEQYF
TRBV28	many	.	TRBJ2-1	TGTGCCAGCAGTCTTCCAATTACCTTTTCCTCCTACAATGAGCAGTTCTTC	CASSLPITFSSYNEQFF
TRBV28	few	TRBD1	TRBJ1-5	TGTGCCAGCAGCCCACAGGGGGCCCGGGTGAATCAGCCCCAGCATTTT	CASSPQGARVNQPQHF
TRBV12-3/TRBV12-4	.	TRBD1	TRBJ1-5	TGTGCCAGCACCAGAGGACAGGGGATCCAGCCCCAGCATTTT	CASTRGQGIQPQHF
TRBV5-1	few	TRBD1	TRBJ1-4	TGCGCCAGCAGCCCACGGACAGGGACTAATGAAAAACTGTTTTTT	CASSPRTGTNEKLFF
TRBV6-5	.	.	TRBJ1-1	TGTGCCAGCAGCCGCAACGCCAACGGGTTTCTTGAAGCTTTCTTT	CASSRNANGFLEAFF
TRBV20-1	few	.	TRBJ1-6	TGCAGTGCTAGTATACCGGGACACCTACTCAACGGTTCACCCCTCCACTTT	CSASIPGHLLNGSPLHF
TRBV12-3/TRBV12-4	many	TRBD1	TRBJ1-2	TGTGCCAGCAGTTTTGAGGACAGGGTTTATGGCTACACCTTC	CASSFEDRVYGYTF
TRBV4-1	many	.	TRBJ1-6	TGCGCCAGCAGCCAAGATAGGGGAGCCGATAATTCACCCCTCCACTTT	CASSQDRGADNSPLHF
TRBV18	.	TRBD1	TRBJ2-7	TGTGCCAGCTCACCCGGGACAGGGTGGAGCGAGCAGTACTTC	CASSPGTGWSEQYF
TRBV29-1	.	TRBD1	TRBJ1-4	TGCAGCGTTGTACAGGGGCGGGGTGAAAAACTGTTTTTT	CSVVQGRGEKLFF
TRBV6-4	.	.	TRBJ2-1	TGTGCCAGCAGTGACTCGATCAAAGAGGAGCAGTTCTTC	CASSDSIKEEQFF
TRBV29-1	.	TRBD2	TRBJ2-1	TGCAGCGTTGAAGTGGGGACTATCCAGGATGAGCAGTTCTTC	CSVEVGTIQDEQFF
TRBV6-6	many	TRBD2	TRBJ2-3	TGTGCCAGCAGTTACGATACTAGCGGGGGGACCACAGATACGCAGTATTTT	CASSYDTSGGTTDTQYF
TRBV12-3/TRBV12-4	.	.	TRBJ2-1	TGTGCCAGCAACAACCGGGGACCCGTCAGAGAGCAGTTCTTC	CASNNRGPVREQFF
TRBV29-1	.	.	TRBJ2-3	TGCAACGTAGGAGGCCGAGGCACAGATACGCAGTATTTT	CNVGGRGTDTQYF
TRBV7-3	.	TRBD1	TRBJ2-7	TGTGCCAGCAGCGTACAGGTGACAGGGGTCGAGCAGTACTTC	CASSVQVTGVEQYF
TRBV28	.	TRBD1	TRBJ1-2	TGTGCCAGCAGTGTGAACAGGGGGGCATCTGGCTACACCTTC	CASSVNRGASGYTF
TRBV10-3	.	.	TRBJ2-7	TGTGCCATCAGTGAGACACAGGTTCGCCACGAGCAGTACTTC	CAISETQVRHEQYF
TRBV20-1	.	.	TRBJ1-5	TGCAGTGCTTCTTCCGGACATTTCGCAAATCAGCCCCAGCATTTT	CSASSGHFANQPQHF
TRBV3-1	once	.	TRBJ1-4	TGTGCCAGCAGCCAAGGCGGGGCAGTTGAAAAACTGTTTTTT	CASSQGGAVEKLFF
TRBV12-3/TRBV12-4	once	TRBD1	TRBJ1-5	TGTGCCAGCAGTTTAGTCAACCCGGGACAGGGCCTCTACAATCAGCCCCAGCATTTT	CASSLVNPGQGLYNQPQHF
TRBV2	.	.	TRBJ2-7	TGTGCCAGCAGGCCCATGGTCTACGAGCAGTACTTC	CASRPMVYEQYF
TRBV20-1	.	TRBD1	TRBJ1-5	TGCAGTGCTAGCACCCTCATTCCGGGACAGTTCAATCAGCCCCAGCATTTT	CSASTLIPGQFNQPQHF
TRBV5-1	many	.	TRBJ2-5	TGTGCCAGCAGTCAACAAGAGACCCAGTACTTC	CASSQQETQYF
TRBV4-1	many	TRBD2	TRBJ2-7	TGCGCCAGCAGCCAACTTAGCGGGACCCTTTACGAGCAGTACTTC	CASSQLSGTLYEQYF
TRBV12-3/TRBV12-4	.	TRBD1	TRBJ2-5	TGTGCCAGCAGCCCGGGGACAGGGAGGGAGCAGTACTTC	CASSPGTGREQYF
TRBV29-1	many	TRBD1	TRBJ2-3	TGCAGCGTCCAAGGACAGGGTGGAACAGATACGCAGTATTTT	CSVQGQGGTDTQYF
TRBV5-1	.	TRBD1	TRBJ2-1	TGCGCCAGCAGCAGCTCCGGGACAGGGTTTTACAATGAGCAGTTCTTC	CASSSSGTGFYNEQFF
TRBV27	.	TRBD2	TRBJ2-3	TGTGCCAGCAGTTCCTACGGGACTAGCAGGGGGGCGGGGACGCAGTATTTT	CASSSYGTSRGAGTQYF
TRBV20-1	.	.	TRBJ2-3	TGCAGTGCTAGGAGAGCGTTAGGGACAAGCACAGATACGCAGTATTTT	CSARRALGTSTDTQYF
TRBV10-3	few	TRBD2	TRBJ2-3	TGTGCCATCAGTGAAGGAAGGGGAGGGACAGATACGCAGTATTTT	CAISEGRGGTDTQYF
TRBV27	.	.	TRBJ1-1	TGTGCCAGCAGAAACTACACAGGAAAGAACACTGAAGCTTTCTTT	CASRNYTGKNTEAFF
TRBV20-1	few	TRBD1	TRBJ2-6	TGCAGTGCACACCGACAGGGGTCCGCTTCCGTCCTGACTTTC	CSAHRQGSASVLTF
TRBV5-1	few	TRBD1	TRBJ2-1	TGCGCCAGCAGCTTGGCCGAACGGACAGGGGTCAATGAGCAGTTCTTC	CASSLAERTGVNEQFF
TRBV12-3/TRBV12-4	.	TRBD1	TRBJ1-4	TGTGCCAGCAGGACAGGGGAATTCAATGAAAAACTGTTTTTT	CASRTGEFNEKLFF
TRBV24-1	.	.	TRBJ2-4	TGTGCCACCAGTGACCAACAGGGGGGGAAAAACATTCAGTACTTC	CATSDQQGGKNIQYF
TRBV9	many	.	TRBJ2-3	TGTGCCAGCAGCCAGGACCCCACAGATACGCAGTATTTT	CASSQDPTDTQYF
TRBV24-1	.	.	TRBJ1-4	TGTGCCACCAGTGATGGGATTGTGGCTAATGAAAAACTGTTTTTT	CATSDGIVANEKLFF
TRBV12-3/TRBV12-4	few	TRBD1	TRBJ1-5	TGTGCCAGCAGCACCTCGGTGACAGGGACTCAGCCCCAGCATTTT	CASSTSVTGTQPQHF